These 16 T cell receptor beta chains were all obtained from the same sample, sequenced in a study of beta chain features in type 1 diabetes. Of the isolated RNA, all was reverse transcribed, and so the sequenced material was expressed TCRB transcripts. Clones were sequenced by immunoSEQ multiplex PCR, and TCRdb holds only the in-frame ones, with some missing. The data hold 430,000 or so clones, with 9.5% to 12% observed a single time. The sequenced sample consisted of naive CD4+ T cells from blood. The receptors shown here come from a woman under 30 in good health.

The rearrangement joins TRBV27 to TRBJ2-7; D gene uncertain. The CDR3 is 15 residues long. Germline-derived CDR1 and CDR2 are MNHEY and SMNVEV (reference sequence). CDR3 residues: CASILSGEQRYEQYV. The DNA for the CDR3 is TGTGCCAGCATTTTATCAGGAGAACAAAGATACGAGCAGTACGTC.

J is TRBJ2-3 and V is TRBV12-5, with D uncertain. Per germline, CDR1 LGHNT and CDR2 FRNRAP. V was cut by 2 bases and J by 3 bases, with 9 bases left in between. This CDR3 comprises 14 residues. For the CDR3, the DNA is TGTGCTAGTGGTTTGCTCCGGGCAACAGATACGCAGTATTTT. Its translation: CASGLLRATDTQYF.

CDR3 sequence reads: CASSHTTGTGAETQYF. The DNA for the CDR3 is TGTGCCAGCAGCCACACGACCGGGACAGGGGCAGAGACCCAGTACTTC. The chain recombines TRBV4-2 with TRBJ2-5, with 10 bases aligning to TRBD1. The germline gives CDR1 LGHNA, CDR2 YNFKEQ. This CDR3 has 16 residues. The junction had 8 bases not matched to a gene; V was cut back by 3 bases and J by 4 bases.

The V gene is TRBV28, the J gene TRBJ1-2, with D perhaps TRBD1 (5 bases). The CDR3 sequence is 13 residues long. Trimming shortened V by 4 bases and J by 3 bases, and 9 bases separated the two germline ends. Germline CDR1 and CDR2: MDHEN and SYDVKM. CDR3 sequence reads: CASSSGRDYGYTF. The CDR3 nucleotides are TGTGCCAGCAGTTCGGGGCGCGACTATGGCTACACCTTC.

This clone was seen more than once but under ten times. V is TRBV7-9 and J is TRBJ1-3; TRBD1 matches 8 bases. This CDR3 spans 17 amino acids. The ends lost 10 bases at V and 2 bases at J; junction bases unmatched: 16. CDR1 and CDR2 from the germline V gene are SEHNR and FQNEAQ (reference sequence). The CDR3 nucleotides read TGTGCCACCACGGGACAGGCTCAGAGAATGGCTGGAAACACCATATATTTT. Protein product: CATTGQAQRMAGNTIYF.

V gene TRBV9 combines with J gene TRBJ2-4; TRBD1 matches 7 bases. Trimming cost V 2 bases and J 9 bases; bases outside gene matches: 8. Looked up from germline, CDR1 is SGDLS and CDR2 is YYNGEE. The CDR3 contains 14 residues. The CDR3 protein is CASSVRPGQSIQYF. The CDR3 region has the DNA TGTGCCAGCAGCGTCAGACCGGGACAGTCCATTCAGTACTTC.

This chain links TRBV23-1 with TRBJ2-4; D is possibly TRBD1 (6 bases). TRBV23-1 is annotated as an ORF whose role is uncertain. The ends were cut back, 4 bases at V and 1 base at J, with 17 bases in the middle. The CDR3 covers 17 residues. DNA for the CDR3: TGCGCCAGCAGTCGGCAGGGGCCCCGGTGGGCCAAAAACATTCAGTACTTC. Amino acids: CASSRQGPRWAKNIQYF.

In the case of this clone: This CDR3 is also generated by other DNA sequences in the sample. This sequence joins TRBV9 and TRBJ1-5, with 7 positions matching TRBD1. The germline CDR1 and CDR2 sequences are SGDLS and YYNGEE. V lost 3 bases and J lost 4; bases outside the gene matches: 4. This CDR3 has 14 amino acids. As DNA, the CDR3 is TGTGCCAGCAGCGCGACAGGGTTGAATCAGCCCCAGCATTTT. This sequence encodes CASSATGLNQPQHF.

This clone occurred a few times. The J gene is TRBJ2-2, the V gene TRBV15, with 7 bases aligning to TRBD1. Germline CDR1 LNHNV, CDR2 YYDKDF (reference sequence). J was trimmed by 6 bases and V by 2 bases; bases with no gene match: 9. There are 16 residues in the CDR3. The CDR3 nucleotides read TGTGCCACCAGCAGATCGGTGGACAGGCCCTCCGGGGAGCTGTTTTTT. It encodes CATSRSVDRPSGELFF.

This clone occurred a few times. The chain combines TRBV30 with TRBJ2-1, with D unclear. V was clipped by 3 bases and J by 4 bases, with 13 bases between them. The CDR3 contains 14 residues. The V gene's germline CDR1 is GTSNPN and CDR2 SVGIG (reference sequence). CDR3 residues: CAWSPGTQYNEQFF. Here the CDR3 DNA reads TGTGCCTGGAGCCCCGGAACTCAGTACAATGAGCAGTTCTTC.

On this clone: Other nucleotide sequences in the sample specify the same CDR3. The chain recombines TRBV5-4 with TRBJ2-5; no definite D call. This CDR3 contains 12 residues. Germline CDR1 reads SGHNT; CDR2 reads YYREEE (reference sequence). Trimming took 4 bases from V and 2 from J, leaving 6 bases between them. CDR3 nucleotides: TGTGCCAGCAGCATCAGGCAAGAGACCCAGTACTTC. Amino acid sequence: CASSIRQETQYF.

In this sample, this clone turned up a few times. The V and J genes are TRBV11-3 and TRBJ2-1; TRBD1 matches at 9 bases. V lost 5 bases and J lost 8; bases outside the gene matches: 10. Germline V gene sequence: CDR1 SGHNT, CDR2 YENEEA. The CDR3 has 15 residues. CDR3 protein: CASSPPGQGDHEQFF. The CDR3 DNA follows: TGTGCCAGCAGCCCACCGGGACAGGGTGATCATGAGCAGTTCTTC.

The sample holds a few counts of this clone. The V gene is TRBV15, the J gene TRBJ2-1, with 7 bases fitting TRBD2. CDR1 is LNHNV, CDR2 YYDKDF, per germline (reference sequence). The CDR3 consists of 14 residues. The V gene end was trimmed by 2 bases and the J gene end by 7 bases; junction bases not matched to a gene: 5. CDR3 sequence (DNA): TGTGCCACCAGCAGACGTCTAGCGGTGAATGAGCAGTTCTTC. The encoded protein is CATSRRLAVNEQFF.

This sequence joins TRBV27 and TRBJ2-5; D unresolved. Germline V gene sequence: CDR1 MNHEY, CDR2 SMNVEV (reference sequence). Trimming shortened V by 5 bases and J by 7 bases, and 14 bases separated the two germline ends. CDR3 size: 13 residues. The CDR3: CASSLTKWGTQYF. CDR3 in DNA: TGTGCCAGCAGTCTGACGAAGTGGGGGACCCAGTACTTC.

This clone has only a few counts. The V gene is TRBV29-1, the J gene TRBJ1-1, with a weak D call TRBD1 (5 bases). Trimming cost V 6 bases and J 2 bases, with 10 bases left between them. The CDR3 runs 12 residues. The germline V gene has CDR1 SQVTM and CDR2 ANQGSEA. The CDR3 protein is CSVQRGNTEAFF. For the CDR3, the DNA is TGCAGCGTGCAAAGGGGAAACACTGAAGCTTTCTTT.

In its sample, this clone was seen a few times. The chain couples TRBV7-8 to TRBJ2-1; the D is unclear. Germline V gene data show CDR1 as SGHVS and CDR2 as FQNEAQ. The length of the CDR3 is 16 residues. Trimming shortened V by 1 base and J by 2 bases, and 12 bases separated the two germline ends. CDR3 DNA: TGTGCCAGCAGCTTAGTAAGCAAGGGCGCCTACAATGAGCAGTTCTTC. This codes for CASSLVSKGAYNEQFF. Using reference TRBV7-8 and TRBJ2-1 for the parts outside the CDR3, the full variable domain is GAGVSQSPRYKVAKRGQDVALRCDPISGHVSLFWYQQALGQGPEFLTYFQNEAQLDKSGLPSDRFFAERPEGSVSTLKIQRTQQEDSAVYLCASSLVSKGAYNEQFFGPGTRLTVL.